One and the same sample provided the 27 T cell receptor beta chains below, sequenced in a study of blood T cell repertoires in COVID-19. Libraries were prepared by immunoSEQ multiplex PCR; TCRdb keeps only in-frame clonotypes and omits some of them. The sample includes roughly 290,000 clones, around nine tenths of them seen just once. The specimen sequenced was peripheral blood. These receptors all come from a woman aged 25 to 39 with COVID-19, enrolled during active disease.

The chain joins TRBV14 to TRBJ2-1; 14 bases fit TRBD2. V lost 6 bases, J lost 8 bases, and 6 bases stayed unmatched. CDR1 is SGHDN and CDR2 is FVKESK in the germline V gene. The CDR3 runs 15 residues. As DNA, the CDR3 is TGTGCCAGCAGACCCGGGACTAGCGGGAGAGATGAGCAGTTCTTC. It codes for CASRPGTSGRDEQFF.

The chain combines TRBV28 with TRBJ2-1, with 8 bases aligning to TRBD2. The CDR3 loop spans 15 amino acids. V shed 6 bases and J 3 bases; nucleotides not matched to a gene: 7. The germline V gene has CDR1 MDHEN and CDR2 SYDVKM. CDR3 bases: TGTGCCAGCAGCCCCGGGACTAGACTCTACAATGAGCAGTTCTTC. It yields the protein CASSPGTRLYNEQFF. Filled out from reference TRBV28 and TRBJ2-1, the complete variable domain reads DVKVTQSSRYLVKRTGEKVFLECVQDMDHENMFWYRQDPGLGLRLIYFSYDVKMKEKGDIPEGYSVSREKKERFSLILESASTNQTSMYLCASSPGTRLYNEQFFGPGTRLTVL.

The chain employs TRBV7-9 and TRBJ2-2; no clear D gene. The CDR3 is 12 amino acids. CDR1 SEHNR and CDR2 FQNEAQ come from the germline V gene (reference sequence). V was cut by 6 bases and J by 6 bases, with 8 bases left in between. This CDR3 reads CASRGSPGELFF. The CDR3 DNA is TGTGCCAGCAGGGGCTCGCCCGGGGAGCTGTTTTTT.

The chain couples TRBV5-1 to TRBJ2-7; 13 bases map to TRBD2. This CDR3 is 15 amino acids long. The germline gives CDR1 SGHRS, CDR2 YFSETQ. Unmatched junction bases numbered 5, after V lost 4 bases and J lost 4 bases. The CDR3 DNA follows: TGCGCCAGCAGCGGGGGGACTAGCGGGAAATACGAGCAGTACTTC. Translation: CASSGGTSGKYEQYF. Variable domain in full (rest from reference TRBV5-1 and TRBJ2-7): KAGVTQTPRYLIKTRGQQVTLSCSPISGHRSVSWYQQTPGQGLQFLFEYFSETQRNKGNFPGRFSGRQFSNSRSEMNVSTLELGDSALYLCASSGGTSGKYEQYFGPGTRLTVT.

This chain connects TRBV5-1 to TRBJ1-1; D unclear. CDR1 is SGHRS and CDR2 is YFSETQ in the germline V gene. The CDR3 spans 14 residues. The V and J ends lost 4 bases and 0 bases respectively, with 10 bases between them. For the CDR3, the DNA is TGCGCCAGCAGCCGGTCGGCGGTGAACACTGAAGCTTTCTTT. Translated: CASSRSAVNTEAFF.

V gene TRBV27 combines with J gene TRBJ2-3; D gene unclear. This CDR3 is 14 amino acids long. The germline V and J ends were trimmed by 0 bases and 3 bases, with 7 bases remaining between them. The germline V gene encodes CDR1 MNHEY and CDR2 SMNVEV (reference sequence). CDR3 region: CASSLSGWTDTQYF. CDR3 in DNA: TGTGCCAGCAGTTTATCGGGCTGGACAGATACGCAGTATTTT.

CDR3 coding DNA: TGCGCCAGCAGCCACTCGGGACTGAAGTACAATGAGCAGTTCTTC. Its translation is CASSHSGLKYNEQFF. The chain links TRBV4-1 to TRBJ2-1; a possible D gene is TRBD2 (6 bases). The length of the CDR3 is 15 residues. Trimming took 3 bases from V and 4 from J, leaving 13 bases between them. Per the germline V gene, CDR1 is MGHRA and CDR2 is YSYEKL.

This chain uses TRBV7-3 with TRBJ2-3; the D gene is possibly TRBD2 (5 bases). Germline CDR1 is SGHTA and CDR2 is FQGTGA. CDR3 size: 14 residues. V lost 1 base, J lost 1 base, and 6 bases lay in between. As DNA, the CDR3 is TGTGCCAGCAGCTTAAGGGGAGGCACAGATACGCAGTATTTT. Translation gives CASSLRGGTDTQYF.

The chain is built from TRBV5-4 and TRBJ2-4; a weak D match, TRBD2 (5 bases). V lost 3 bases and J 5 bases, leaving 12 bases between the germline ends. Looked up from germline, CDR1 is SGHNT and CDR2 is YYREEE (reference sequence). CDR3 size: 14 residues. DNA for the CDR3: TGTGCCAGCAGCTCGGGGTCGTTAGAAAACATTCAGTACTTC. This encodes CASSSGSLENIQYF.

The rearrangement joins TRBV5-4 to TRBJ2-2; a possible D gene is TRBD2 (5 bases). V gave up 0 bases and J gave up 4 bases, with 7 bases separating them. CDR1 is SGHNT and CDR2 is YYREEE in the germline V gene (reference sequence). This CDR3 contains 14 residues. The CDR3 coding sequence is TGTGCCAGCAGCTTGGAGAGGGTCACCGGGGAGCTGTTTTTT. Protein product: CASSLERVTGELFF. The variable domain in full, completed from reference TRBV5-4 and TRBJ2-2, reads ETGVTQSPTHLIKTRGQQVTLRCSSQSGHNTVSWYQQALGQGPQFIFQYYREEENGRGNFPPRFSGLQFPNYSSELNVNALELDDSALYLCASSLERVTGELFFGEGSRLTVL.

The chain links TRBV5-1 to TRBJ2-7, with 10 bases matching TRBD1. Losses at the gene ends were 4 bases for V and 3 bases for J; bases not matched to a gene: 4. Per the germline V gene, CDR1 is SGHRS and CDR2 is YFSETQ. The CDR3 extends over 14 amino acids. CDR3 coding DNA: TGCGCCAGCAGCGTGACAGGGGGCGTCTACGAGCAGTACTTC. It is translated as CASSVTGGVYEQYF.

The V call is TRBV27, the J call TRBJ1-3; D ambiguous. The germline gives CDR1 MNHEY, CDR2 SMNVEV (reference sequence). The CDR3 is 14 amino acids. Deletions cut 0 bases from V and 8 bases from J, with 11 bases between. This CDR3 is CASSLSGSGDTIYF. The DNA for the CDR3 is TGTGCCAGCAGTTTATCGGGGAGCGGGGACACCATATATTTT.

This sequence joins TRBV6-5 and TRBJ1-5, with 7 bases aligning to TRBD1. The CDR3 spans 15 residues. From germline, CDR1 is MNHEY and CDR2 SVGAGI. Unmatched junction bases numbered 8, after V lost 6 bases and J lost 3 bases. The CDR3 region is CASSQMTGSNQPQHF. The CDR3 nucleotides read TGTGCCAGCAGCCAGATGACAGGGTCCAATCAGCCCCAGCATTTT.

This clone was observed a single time. The rearrangement links TRBV29-1 to TRBJ1-2; no firm D call. There are 14 residues in the CDR3. In germline, CDR1 is SQVTM, CDR2 ANQGSEA. Trimming removed 6 bases from V and 4 bases from J, with 18 bases in between. The CDR3 sequence is CSVGSEGRSYGYTF. CDR3 DNA: TGCAGCGTCGGGAGTGAAGGCCGCTCCTATGGCTACACCTTC.

The chain links TRBV19 to TRBJ2-1, with a possible D match to TRBD2 (6 bases). V was shortened by 1 base and J by 10 bases, with 17 bases between the two germline ends. Germline CDR1 and CDR2: LNHDA and SQIVND (reference sequence). The CDR3 is made up of 15 amino acids. CDR3 residues: CASSIVGAQEGEQFF. Here the CDR3 DNA reads TGTGCCAGTAGTATAGTAGGAGCGCAGGAGGGCGAGCAGTTCTTC.

The chain joins TRBV15 to TRBJ2-1; 7 bases line up with TRBD2. J gave up 2 bases and V 3 bases, and 4 bases lay outside the gene matches. Germline V gene lookup returns CDR1 LNHNV and CDR2 YYDKDF (reference sequence). This CDR3 spans 15 amino acids. The CDR3 DNA follows: TGTGCCACCAGCAGGAGCGGGGCTACCTACAATGAGCAGTTCTTC. This encodes CATSRSGATYNEQFF.

The chain joins TRBV11-2 to TRBJ2-2, with 12 nucleotides matching TRBD2. CDR1 and CDR2 (germline): SGHAT, FQNNGV. The CDR3 extends over 16 amino acids. The junction had 2 bases not matched to a gene; V was cut back by 1 base and J by 5 bases. In DNA form, the CDR3 reads TGTGCCAGCAGCTTAGGACTAGCGGGAGTTACCGGGGAGCTGTTTTTT. Its translation: CASSLGLAGVTGELFF.

The rearrangement joins TRBV12-3 or TRBV12-4 to TRBJ2-7; maybe TRBD2 (5 bases). Trimming stripped 0 bases from V and 9 bases from J, with 9 bases between. The CDR3 loop spans 12 amino acids. The CDR3 reads CASSLAGLGQYF. CDR3 bases: TGTGCCAGCAGTTTAGCCGGACTTGGGCAGTACTTC.

The chain joins TRBV4-1 to TRBJ2-3; TRBD2 agrees at 8 bases. Trimming cost V 4 bases and J 4 bases; bases outside gene matches: 7. The germline CDR1 and CDR2 sequences are MGHRA and YSYEKL. CDR3 length: 15 amino acids. CDR3 in DNA: TGCGCCAGCAGCCTTGAGCGGGAGCCGGCAGATACGCAGTATTTT. It codes for CASSLEREPADTQYF.

The chain has TRBV18 and TRBJ1-4, with TRBD1 identical over 9 bases. V was clipped by 3 bases and J by 8 bases; unmatched bases: 10. This CDR3 comprises 16 residues. Germline loops: CDR1 KGHSH, CDR2 LQKENI. In nucleotides, the CDR3 is TGTGCCAGCTCACCGTACCCCGGGACAGGGAACGAAAAACTGTTTTTT. This encodes CASSPYPGTGNEKLFF. The full variable domain, completed using reference TRBV18 and TRBJ1-4, is NAGVMQNPRHLVRRRGQEARLRCSPMKGHSHVYWYRQLPEEGLKFMVYLQKENIIDESGMPKERFSAEFPKEGPSILRIQQVVRGDSAAYFCASSPYPGTGNEKLFFGSGTQLSVL.

The genes are TRBV6-1 and TRBJ1-6; unclear D gene. The CDR3 totals 15 residues. Looked up from germline, CDR1 is MNHNS and CDR2 is SASEGT. V dropped 0 bases and J dropped 9 bases, with 12 bases sitting between them. This chain's CDR3 is CASSEAGAGFSPLHF. CDR3 DNA sequence: TGTGCCAGCAGTGAAGCGGGCGCAGGTTTTTCACCCCTCCACTTT.

The genes are TRBV7-9 and TRBJ2-3; maybe TRBD2 (6 bases). CDR3 length equals 15 residues. The V end lost 1 base, the J end lost 2 bases, and 10 bases lay between the germline ends. The germline V gene encodes CDR1 SEHNR and CDR2 FQNEAQ (reference sequence). CDR3 coding DNA: TGTGCCAGCAGCTTAGGGACTACAGTCACAGATACGCAGTATTTT. This codes for CASSLGTTVTDTQYF.

This clone came up once. The V gene is TRBV9, the J gene TRBJ1-1; D is unresolved. The CDR3 covers 12 residues. V lost 4 bases and J lost 11, with 15 bases in between. CDR1 is SGDLS and CDR2 is YYNGEE in the germline V gene. Written as DNA, the CDR3 is TGTGCCAGCAGCCCCTGGGAGGGAGAGGCTTTCTTT. Translated: CASSPWEGEAFF.

The V gene is TRBV7-9, the J gene TRBJ1-2; no reliable D call. This CDR3 has 13 amino acids. CDR1 is SEHNR and CDR2 is FQNEAQ in the germline V gene (reference sequence). V gave up 6 bases and J gave up 7 bases, with 15 bases separating them. The chain's CDR3 is CASSPFDGVGYTF. The CDR3 region has the DNA TGTGCCAGCAGTCCTTTCGACGGGGTTGGCTACACCTTC.

The rearrangement joins TRBV6-6 to TRBJ2-7; perhaps TRBD1 as D (7 bases). Trimming pared 0 bases from V and 1 base from J, leaving 13 bases between. Germline CDR1 reads MNHNY; CDR2 reads SVGAGI (reference sequence). This CDR3 has 16 amino acids. CDR3 bases: TGTGCCAGCAGTTACTCACGGGGGACAGTTTCCTACGAGCAGTACTTC. This codes for CASSYSRGTVSYEQYF.

On this clone: Other DNA sequences of this sample code for an identical CDR3. The J gene is TRBJ2-5, the V gene TRBV20-1; the match to TRBD1 covers 7 bases. CDR3 length: 13 amino acids. V lost 3 bases and J lost 1; bases outside the gene matches: 2. Germline V gives CDR1 DFQATT, CDR2 SNEGSKA (reference sequence). CDR3 sequence: CSASKGAQETQYF. The CDR3 DNA reads as TGCAGTGCTAGTAAGGGGGCCCAAGAGACCCAGTACTTC.

The chain is built from TRBV5-6 and TRBJ1-2; tentatively, D is TRBD1 (5 bases). The length of the CDR3 is 12 residues. CDR1 and CDR2 (germline): SGHDT, YYEEEE. V lost 4 bases, J lost 5 bases, and 9 bases lay in between. The CDR3 loop is CASSRTQYGYTF. The CDR3 coding sequence is TGTGCCAGCAGCAGGACACAATATGGCTACACCTTC.